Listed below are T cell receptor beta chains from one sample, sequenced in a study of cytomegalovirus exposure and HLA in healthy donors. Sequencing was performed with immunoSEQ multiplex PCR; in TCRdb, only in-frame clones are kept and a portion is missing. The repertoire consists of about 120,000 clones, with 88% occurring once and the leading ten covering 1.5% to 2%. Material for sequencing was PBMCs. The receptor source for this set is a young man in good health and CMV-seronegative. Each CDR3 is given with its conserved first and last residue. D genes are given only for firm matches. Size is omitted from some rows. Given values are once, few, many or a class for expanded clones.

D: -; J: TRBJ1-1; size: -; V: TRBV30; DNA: TGTGCCTGGATAGGCGGGAACACTGAAGCTTTCTTT; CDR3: CAWIGGNTEAFF
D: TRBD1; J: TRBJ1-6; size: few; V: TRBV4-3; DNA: TGCGCCAGCAGCCAAGATCCCGGGACAGGGTATAATTCACCCCTCCACTTT; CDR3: CASSQDPGTGYNSPLHF
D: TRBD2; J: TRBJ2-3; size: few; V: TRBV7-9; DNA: TGTGCCAGCAGCGAACTAGCGGGAGGAGTTGGGGACACAGATACGCAGTATTTT; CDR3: CASSELAGGVGDTDTQYF
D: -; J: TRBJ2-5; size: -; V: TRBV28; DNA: TGTGCCAGCAGCCGCCCTAGGGAGCGGGAAGAGACCCAGTACTTC; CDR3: CASSRPREREETQYF
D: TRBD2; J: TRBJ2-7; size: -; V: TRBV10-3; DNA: TGTGCCATCAGTGCCACTAGCGGGGACGAGCAGTACTTC; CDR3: CAISATSGDEQYF
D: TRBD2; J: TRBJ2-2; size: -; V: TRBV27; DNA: TGTGCCAGCAGGAACGGGAGGGCGAACACCGGGGAGCTGTTTTTT; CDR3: CASRNGRANTGELFF
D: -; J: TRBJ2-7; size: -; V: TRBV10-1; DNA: TGCGCCAGCAGTGTCGACAGGAGCAACGAGCAGTACTTC; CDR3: CASSVDRSNEQYF
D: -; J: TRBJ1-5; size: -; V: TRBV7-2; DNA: TGTGCCAGCAGCTTAGTTGGGGGGGCAGGTCAGCCCCAGCATTTT; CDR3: CASSLVGGAGQPQHF
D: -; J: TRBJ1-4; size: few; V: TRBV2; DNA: TGTGCCAGCAGTTATCTTAAGGGGAGGAATGAAAAACTGTTTTTT; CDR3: CASSYLKGRNEKLFF
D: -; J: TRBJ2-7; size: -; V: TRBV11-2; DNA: TGTGCCAGCAGCTTAAACCCGGGTAGGACCTACGAGCAGTACTTC; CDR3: CASSLNPGRTYEQYF
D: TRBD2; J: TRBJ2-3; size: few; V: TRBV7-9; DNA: TGTGCCAGCAGCCAGATAGCGGGGTACACAGATACGCAGTATTTT; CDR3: CASSQIAGYTDTQYF
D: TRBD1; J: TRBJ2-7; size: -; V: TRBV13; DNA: TGTGCCAGCAGTTCGGGGGACAGGGGTATGTACGAGCAGTACTTC; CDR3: CASSSGDRGMYEQYF
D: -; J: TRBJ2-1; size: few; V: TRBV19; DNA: TGTGCCAGTAGTATGTACCTAGCCTCCTACAATGAGCAGTTCTTC; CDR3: CASSMYLASYNEQFF
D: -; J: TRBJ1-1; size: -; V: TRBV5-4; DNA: TGTGCCAGCAGCTTGGCAACAGGGACTGAAGCTTTCTTT; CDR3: CASSLATGTEAFF
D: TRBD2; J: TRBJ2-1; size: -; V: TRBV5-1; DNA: TGCGCCAGCAGCTTGAGACTAGCGGGAGCGAATGAGCAGTTCTTC; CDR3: CASSLRLAGANEQFF
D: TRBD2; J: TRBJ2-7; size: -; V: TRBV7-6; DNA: TGTGCCAGCAGCCCAAGTAGCGGGAGCTCCTACGAGCAGTACTTC; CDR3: CASSPSSGSSYEQYF
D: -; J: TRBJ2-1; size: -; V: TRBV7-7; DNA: TGTGCCAGCAGCTTAGCGGGGAGCTCCTACAATGAGCAGTTCTTC; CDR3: CASSLAGSSYNEQFF
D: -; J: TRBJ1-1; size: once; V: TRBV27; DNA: TGTGCCAGCAGTTTAGTGGAGAGACGCACTGAAGCTTTCTTT; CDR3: CASSLVERRTEAFF
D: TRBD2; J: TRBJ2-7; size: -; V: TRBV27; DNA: TGTGCCAGCAGTCCCGGGACTAGCGGGATTTCCTACGAGCAGTACTTC; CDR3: CASSPGTSGISYEQYF
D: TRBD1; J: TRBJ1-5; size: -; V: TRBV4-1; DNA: TGCGCCAGCAGCCCCAAAGGACGGACCGGGACAGGGGTTCAGCCCCAGCATTTT; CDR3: CASSPKGRTGTGVQPQHF
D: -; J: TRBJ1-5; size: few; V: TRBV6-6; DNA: TGTGCCAGCAGTTACTCAAGGGGCGCGAATCAGCCCCAGCATTTT; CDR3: CASSYSRGANQPQHF
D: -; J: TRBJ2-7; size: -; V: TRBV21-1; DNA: TGTGCCAGTCGACTCTGCCTTGACGAGCAGTACTTC; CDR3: CASRLCLDEQYF
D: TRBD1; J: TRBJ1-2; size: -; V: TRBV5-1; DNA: TGCGCCAGCAGGGGTCCGGGACAGGGTTATGGCTACACCTTC; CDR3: CASRGPGQGYGYTF
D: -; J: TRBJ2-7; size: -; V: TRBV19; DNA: TGTGCCAGTAGTCCCCGGGTTCGGAGCTCCTACGAGCAGTACTTC; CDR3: CASSPRVRSSYEQYF
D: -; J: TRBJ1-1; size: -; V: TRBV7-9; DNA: TGTGCCAGCAGCCCTAGGGTTGGAGGGTCCACTGAAGCTTTCTTT; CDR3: CASSPRVGGSTEAFF
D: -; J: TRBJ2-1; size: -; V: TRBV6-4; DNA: TGTGCCAGCAGTCGGGAGCCTTACAATGAGCAGTTCTTC; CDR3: CASSREPYNEQFF
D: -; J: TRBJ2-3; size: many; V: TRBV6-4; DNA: TGTGCCAGCAGTGACTCAGTGGCGGGCACAGATACGCAGTATTTT; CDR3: CASSDSVAGTDTQYF
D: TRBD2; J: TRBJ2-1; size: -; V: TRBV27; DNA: TGTGCCAGCAGTTCCCAACCAGCGGGGGGGCTCAATGAGCAGTTCTTC; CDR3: CASSSQPAGGLNEQFF
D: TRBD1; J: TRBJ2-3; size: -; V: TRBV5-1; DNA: TGCGCCAGCAGCTTGGGGGACAGGGAGGTAGATACGCAGTATTTT; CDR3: CASSLGDREVDTQYF
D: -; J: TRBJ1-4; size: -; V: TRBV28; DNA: TGTGCCAGCAGTTTCGGCGGCTCAACTAATGAAAAACTGTTTTTT; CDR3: CASSFGGSTNEKLFF
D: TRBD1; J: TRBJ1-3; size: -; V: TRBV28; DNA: TGTGCCAGCAGTTCCCCTCTCCGAGGACAGGGGAACACCATATATTTT; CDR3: CASSSPLRGQGNTIYF
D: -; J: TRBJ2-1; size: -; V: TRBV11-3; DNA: TGTGCCAGCAGCTCCCACAGCAAACAGGGTGAGCAGTTCTTC; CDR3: CASSSHSKQGEQFF
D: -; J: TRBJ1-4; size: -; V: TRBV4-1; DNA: TGCGCCAGCAGCCCGGGGGACGGCCTTTTCTCCTGGAAACTGTTTTTT; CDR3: CASSPGDGLFSWKLFF
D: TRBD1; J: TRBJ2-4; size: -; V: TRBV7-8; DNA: TGTGCCAGCAGCATACTGGACAGGGGGGAGAACATTCAGTACTTC; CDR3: CASSILDRGENIQYF
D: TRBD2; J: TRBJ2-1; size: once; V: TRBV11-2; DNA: TGTGCCAGCAGCCCTGGGACTAGCGGGAGCTACAATGAGCAGTTCTTC; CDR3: CASSPGTSGSYNEQFF
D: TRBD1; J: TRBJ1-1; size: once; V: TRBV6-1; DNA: TGTGCCAGCAGTGAAGTTTGGACAGGCAACACTGAAGCTTTCTTT; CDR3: CASSEVWTGNTEAFF